This TCR beta chain was identified in a study of identical twins. Whole-study results and caveats: It was cross-sectional statistical analysis, not following the same donors, that the conclusions relied on. Twin pairs' shared out-of-frame alpha sequences were enriched in low generation probability. While abundant cord blood beta clonotypes carried fewer insertions, memory repertoires showed no such pattern.

TCRdb used MiXCR to reprocess the 5' RACE reads, holding one entry per CDR3 protein. The sample has more than 400,000 distinct CDR3 sequences, 15% seen once. For this clonotype: Its antigen is unidentified.

The ends were cut back, 4 bases at V and 3 bases at J, with 15 bases in the middle. This CDR3 comprises 15 residues. CDR1 and CDR2 from the germline V gene are SQVTM and ANQGSEA. These data were likewise used in another study, on yellow fever vaccine responses in identical twins.

This sequence joins TRBV29-1 and TRBJ1-4; TRBD1 might be the D (5 bases). Sequenced input: CD4+ T cells sorted from blood. The receptor's source is a woman under 30 in good health. CDR3 in amino acids: CSVVWAWDPNEKLFF. CDR3 DNA sequence: TGCAGCGTTGTTTGGGCATGGGACCCTAATGAAAAACTGTTTTTT.